These 14 T cell receptor beta chains were all obtained from the same sample, sequenced in a study of early T cells in non-severe SARS-CoV-2 infection. MiXCR, run by TCRdb on the 5' RACE reads, gives a single entry per CDR3 protein. This repertoire shows about 81,000 distinct CDR3 sequences, more than 5% found once; its top ten account for under 10%. Sequences were obtained from whole blood. These TCRs come from an adult who was a healthcare worker with PCR-confirmed SARS-CoV-2 infection or an uninfected control (not recorded which).

On this clonotype itself: A clone one base away is much larger, so this may be a read error. The gene calls are TRBV20-1 and TRBJ2-7, with D uncertain. Germline V lookup: CDR1 DFQATT, CDR2 SNEGSKA (reference sequence). V was cut by 6 bases and J by 3 bases, with 18 bases left in between. CDR3 length: 14 amino acids. Here the CDR3 reads CSAKKTSGFYEQYF. The CDR3 bases are TGCAGTGCCAAAAAAACGTCAGGTTTCTACGAGCAGTACTTC.

There are a few counts of this clonotype. The genes are TRBV10-3 and TRBJ2-5, with 8 bases aligning to TRBD1. V dropped 3 bases and J dropped 3; count of bases not matched to a gene: 6. Germline assignment: CDR1 ENHRY and CDR2 SYGVKD. CDR3 length: 15 amino acids. As DNA, the CDR3 is TGTGCCATCAGTGACCCAGGACAGGGAAAAGAGACCCAGTACTTC. Amino acids: CAISDPGQGKETQYF.

In nucleotides, the CDR3 is TGCAGTGCCCCCCGGCGGGAGGCCACAGATACGCAGTATTTT. This encodes CSAPRREATDTQYF. This chain links TRBV20-1 with TRBJ2-3; 8 bases are shared with TRBD2. CDR3 length equals 14 residues. Germline V gene lookup returns CDR1 DFQATT and CDR2 SNEGSKA (reference sequence). V lost 6 bases to trimming and J lost 2 bases; unmatched junction nucleotides: 7.

The CDR3 loop reads CASSFGDQNTEAFF. The CDR3 nucleotides read TGTGCCAGCAGCTTCGGGGACCAGAACACTGAAGCTTTCTTT. The chain joins TRBV7-8 to TRBJ1-1, with a possible D match to TRBD1 (5 bases). The V gene's germline CDR1 is SGHVS and CDR2 FQNEAQ. This CDR3 has 14 amino acids. Trimming cost V 3 bases and J 1 base, with 9 bases left between them.

CDR3 nucleotide sequence: TGTGCCACCAGCAGAGCGACAGGGGTTTTGACCAAAAACATTCAGTACTTC. It translates to CATSRATGVLTKNIQYF. This chain joins TRBV15 and TRBJ2-4, with 8 bases fitting TRBD1. The germline CDR1 and CDR2 sequences are LNHNV and YYDKDF (reference sequence). The CDR3 runs to 17 residues. Unmatched junction bases numbered 7, after V lost 1 base and J lost 2 bases.

At least ten counts were recorded for this clonotype. This chain links TRBV5-1 with TRBJ2-7; the match to TRBD1 covers 8 bases. Germline V gene data show CDR1 as SGHRS and CDR2 as YFSETQ. The length of the CDR3 is 14 residues. V lost 4 bases to trimming and J lost 3 bases; unmatched junction nucleotides: 6. This CDR3 reads CASSTGQAVYEQYF. CDR3 bases: TGCGCCAGCAGCACGGGACAGGCGGTCTACGAGCAGTACTTC.

The V call is TRBV12-3 or TRBV12-4, the J call TRBJ1-5; 10 bases align to TRBD1. The CDR3 contains 14 residues. Unmatched junction bases numbered 4, after V lost 7 bases and J lost 4 bases. CDR3 in DNA: TGTGCCAGCACCGGGACAGGGGAGAATCAGCCCCAGCATTTT. Its protein is CASTGTGENQPQHF.

The J gene is TRBJ2-5, the V gene TRBV6-6, with 8 positions matching TRBD2. CDR3 length: 16 residues. Germline CDR1 reads MNHNY; CDR2 reads SVGAGI (reference sequence). Trimming took 7 bases from V and 2 from J; bases not matched to a gene: 12. The CDR3 loop reads CASIVDRAGGQETQYF. In DNA, the CDR3 is TGTGCCAGCATCGTGGACCGGGCGGGAGGTCAAGAGACCCAGTACTTC.

There are many counts of this clonotype. The rearrangement uses TRBV20-1 and TRBJ2-7; D unresolved. CDR1 and CDR2 from the germline V gene are DFQATT and SNEGSKA (reference sequence). The CDR3 is 13 residues long. The V and J ends lost 3 bases and 0 bases respectively, with 9 bases between them. The DNA of the CDR3 is TGCAGTGCTAGTTTGCCCGGCTCCTACGAGCAGTACTTC. Translated: CSASLPGSYEQYF.

The sample holds a few counts of this clonotype. The chain couples TRBV19 to TRBJ2-7; 7 nucleotides agree with TRBD1. Trimming removed 1 base from V and 4 bases from J; junction bases left unmatched: 7. Germline CDR1 reads LNHDA; CDR2 reads SQIVND (reference sequence). This CDR3 spans 15 amino acids. This CDR3 is CASSIAQDRTYEQYF. Here the CDR3 DNA reads TGTGCCAGTAGTATAGCCCAGGACAGGACGTACGAGCAGTACTTC. Drawing the rest from reference TRBV19 and TRBJ2-7, the complete variable domain is DGGITQSPKYLFRKEGQNVTLSCEQNLNHDAMYWYRQDPGQGLRLIYYSQIVNDFQKGDIAEGYSVSREKKESFPLTVTSAQKNPTAFYLCASSIAQDRTYEQYFGPGTRLTVT.

This clonotype was detected ten times or more. V is TRBV7-9 and J is TRBJ1-4; weak D call: TRBD1 (5 bases). V lost 5 bases to trimming and J lost 7 bases, with 14 bases between them. Germline V CDR1 and CDR2: SEHNR, FQNEAQ (reference sequence). The CDR3 loop spans 14 amino acids. The CDR3 DNA is TGTGCCAGCAGCACCGGGACCCAGGGTGAAAAACTGTTTTTT. This encodes CASSTGTQGEKLFF.

Many counts were recorded for this clonotype. The chain is built from TRBV20-1 and TRBJ1-5; TRBD1 aligns across 8 bases. This CDR3 has 14 residues. Germline lookup yields CDR1 DFQATT and CDR2 SNEGSKA (reference sequence). The ends lost 5 bases at V and 0 bases at J; junction bases unmatched: 3. In DNA, the CDR3 is TGCAGTGCTGACAGGGGACTTAGCAATCAGCCCCAGCATTTT. This sequence encodes CSADRGLSNQPQHF.

This clonotype appeared many times. V and J are TRBV11-2 and TRBJ2-3; D is undetermined. The CDR3 covers 14 residues. V lost 1 base to trimming and J lost 8 bases, with 13 bases between them. Per the germline V gene, CDR1 is SGHAT and CDR2 is FQNNGV. CDR3 in amino acids: CASSLGISTPTQYF. CDR3 DNA sequence: TGTGCCAGCAGCTTAGGTATATCGACCCCTACGCAGTATTTT.

This clonotype was recorded many times. The V gene is TRBV7-2, the J gene TRBJ2-3; possible D gene TRBD2, 5 bases. V was clipped by 6 bases and J by 2 bases, with 15 bases between them. From germline, CDR1 is SGHTA and CDR2 FQGNSA. The CDR3 length is 15 residues. This CDR3 is CASSLRAGDTDTQYF. CDR3 DNA sequence: TGTGCCAGCAGTCTAAGGGCCGGGGACACAGATACGCAGTATTTT.